This T cell receptor beta chain was captured in a study of shared clonotypes between healthy human individuals. Broader study findings: Naive subsets generally had larger estimated richness than memory subsets. When naive CD4 clonotypes were compared across a few donors, about 4.8% were shared.

CDR3 length equals 15 residues. Germline CDR1 and CDR2: SEHNR and FQNEAQ (reference sequence). Trimming shortened V by 3 bases and J by 6 bases, and 17 bases separated the two germline ends. As regards this clone: Its antigen remains unknown.

CD8 memory comprised CD45RO+ plus CCR7-negative CD45RA+ TemRA cells. Data came from immunoSEQ multiplex PCR; TCRdb stores just in-frame clones and leaves some out. This table has around 370,000 clones, 90% to 97% appearing once. The clonotype comes from a man aged 25 to 40 in good health. Specimen: memory CD8+ T cells sorted from blood. Specified subset: CD45RO+ cells pooled with CCR7-negative TemRA cells. This sequence joins TRBV7-9 and TRBJ1-2; D is possibly TRBD1 (6 bases). The CDR3 loop is CASSFGLGGPHGYTF. Written as DNA, the CDR3 is TGTGCCAGCAGCTTTGGTCTGGGGGGCCCCCATGGCTACACCTTC.